A selection of T cell receptor beta chains follows, all from one sample in a study of cytomegalovirus exposure and HLA in healthy donors. Sequencing used immunoSEQ multiplex PCR; TCRdb keeps in-frame clones, though not all of them. The data hold fewer than 80,000 clones, with 67% observed a single time. Sequenced input: PBMCs. The source is a woman between 50 and 59 years old in good health and CMV-seropositive. The CDR3 runs from the conserved cysteine through the conserved F or W. A D gene is named only where the DNA matches it firmly. The size of a clone is reported for some rows only, either as once, few or many, or as a class for expanded clones.

NA,TRBV27,14,TRBD1,TRBJ2-5,TGTGCCAGCAGTCCCTCGACAGGGCGGGAGACCCAGTACTTC,CASSPSTGRETQYF
NA,TRBV27,15,NA,TRBJ1-4,TGTGCCAGCAGTTTGAACGGAGCAACTAATGAAAAACTGTTTTTT,CASSLNGATNEKLFF
NA,TRBV13,15,TRBD2,TRBJ2-2,TGTGCCAGCAGCTCCCGGACTAGCAGCGCCGGGGAGCTGTTTTTT,CASSSRTSSAGELFF
NA,TRBV4-1,16,NA,TRBJ2-1,TGCGCCAGCAGCCAAGAATCGGAAACAGGGGACTCTGAGCAGTTCTTC,CASSQESETGDSEQFF
NA,TRBV9,13,NA,TRBJ2-7,TGTGCCAGCAGCCCAACTAGCCTCGACGAGCAGTACTTC,CASSPTSLDEQYF
few,TRBV5-1,19,NA,TRBJ1-6,TGCGCCAGCAGCTCCAAAGCATATAACAGAAGCTCCTATAATTCACCCCTCCACTTT,CASSSKAYNRSSYNSPLHF
few,TRBV11-2,12,NA,TRBJ1-1,TGTGCCAGCAGCTCTTTTGCGGCTGAAGCTTTCTTT,CASSSFAAEAFF
once,TRBV5-1,12,NA,TRBJ1-2,TGCGCCAGCAGCGGCGACAGTGATGGCTACACCTTC,CASSGDSDGYTF
NA,TRBV7-8,17,NA,TRBJ1-2,TGTGCCAGCAGCTTAGGGGTTCGGGGAGGACGGGTCTATGGCTACACCTTC,CASSLGVRGGRVYGYTF
NA,TRBV16,16,TRBD1,TRBJ1-5,TGTGCCAGCAGCCAATTTGACAGGGATAGCAATCAGCCCCAGCATTTT,CASSQFDRDSNQPQHF
NA,TRBV6-1,14,NA,TRBJ1-5,TGTGCCAGCAGCAGTTCGGGGTCCAATCAGCCCCAGCATTTT,CASSSSGSNQPQHF
NA,TRBV20-1,11,NA,TRBJ2-3,TGCAGTGGCGAGGGGGCAGATACGCAGTATTTT,CSGEGADTQYF
few,TRBV6-6,13,NA,TRBJ2-3,TGTGCCAGCCTCGCAGGGGCCACAGATACGCAGTATTTT,CASLAGATDTQYF
NA,TRBV4-1,17,TRBD2,TRBJ2-1,TGCGCCAGCAGTACTAGCGGGGGGGCGGATCGGTTCAATGAGCAGTTCTTC,CASSTSGGADRFNEQFF